The present T cell receptor (beta chain) was sequenced within a study of cytomegalovirus exposure and HLA in healthy donors. The PCR made use of 60 Vbeta and 13 Jbeta primers. Clones were read by immunoSEQ multiplex PCR, and TCRdb kept only the in-frame ones, dropping some. The repertoire holds 180,000 or so clones, with about 9.4% as singletons. Study outcomes and limitations: The productive fraction for most TCR beta V segments was about 90% or about 30% in an earlier analysis.

Samples came from healthy bone marrow donors. Donors likely had unrecorded immune exposures despite being nominally healthy when sampled. This clone appeared a few times. Antigen unknown. Germline V gene sequence: CDR1 PRHDT, CDR2 FYEKMQ (reference sequence). There are 16 residues in the CDR3. V lost 3 bases and J lost 3; bases outside the gene matches: 7. The chain couples TRBV13 to TRBJ2-7, with 11 bases aligning to TRBD1. Specimen: PBMCs. This clonotype was sampled from a woman in her twenties or thirties in good health and CMV-seropositive. CDR3 in amino acids: CASSLSGQGAYYEQYF. The CDR3, as DNA: TGTGCCAGCAGCTTGAGCGGACAGGGGGCCTACTACGAGCAGTACTTC.